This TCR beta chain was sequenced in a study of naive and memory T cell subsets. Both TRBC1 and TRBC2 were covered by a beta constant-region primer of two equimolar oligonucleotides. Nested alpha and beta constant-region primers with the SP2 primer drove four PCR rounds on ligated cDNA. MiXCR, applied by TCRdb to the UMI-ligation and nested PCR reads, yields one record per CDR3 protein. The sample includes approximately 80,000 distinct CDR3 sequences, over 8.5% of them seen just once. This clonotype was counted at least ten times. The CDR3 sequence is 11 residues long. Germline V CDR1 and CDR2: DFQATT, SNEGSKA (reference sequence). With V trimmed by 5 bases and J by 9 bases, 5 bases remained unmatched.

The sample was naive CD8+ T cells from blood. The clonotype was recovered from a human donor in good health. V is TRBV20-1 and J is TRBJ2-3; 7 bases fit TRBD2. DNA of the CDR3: TGCAGTGCTCCTTCGACTAGCACGCAGTATTTT. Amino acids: CSAPSTSTQYF.